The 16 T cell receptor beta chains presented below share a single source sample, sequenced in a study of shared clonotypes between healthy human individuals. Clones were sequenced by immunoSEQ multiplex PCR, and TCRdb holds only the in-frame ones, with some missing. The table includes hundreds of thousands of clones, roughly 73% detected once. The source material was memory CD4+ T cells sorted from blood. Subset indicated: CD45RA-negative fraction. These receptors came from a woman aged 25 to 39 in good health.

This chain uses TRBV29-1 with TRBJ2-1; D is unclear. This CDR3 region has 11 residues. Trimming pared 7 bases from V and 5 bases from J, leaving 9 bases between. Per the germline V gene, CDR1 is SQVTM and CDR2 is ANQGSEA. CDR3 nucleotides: TGCAGCGCCACTGAAAACAATGAGCAGTTCTTC. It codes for CSATENNEQFF.

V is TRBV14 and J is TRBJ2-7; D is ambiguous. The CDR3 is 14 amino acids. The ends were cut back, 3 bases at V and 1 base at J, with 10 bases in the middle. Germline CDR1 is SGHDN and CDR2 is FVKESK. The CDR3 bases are TGTGCCAGCAGCCAGATTACGAGATCCTACGAGCAGTACTTC. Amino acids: CASSQITRSYEQYF. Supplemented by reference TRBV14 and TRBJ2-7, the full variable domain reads EAGVTQFPSHSVIEKGQTVTLRCDPISGHDNLYWYRRVMGKEIKFLLHFVKESKQDESGMPNNRFLAERTGGTYSTLKVQPAELEDSGVYFCASSQITRSYEQYFGPGTRLTVT.

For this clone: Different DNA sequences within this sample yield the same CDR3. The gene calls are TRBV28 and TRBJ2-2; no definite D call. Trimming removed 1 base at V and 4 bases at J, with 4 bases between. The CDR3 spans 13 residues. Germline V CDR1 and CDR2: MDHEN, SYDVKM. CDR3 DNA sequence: TGTGCCAGCAGTTTATCGTCCACCGGGGAGCTGTTTTTT. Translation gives CASSLSSTGELFF.

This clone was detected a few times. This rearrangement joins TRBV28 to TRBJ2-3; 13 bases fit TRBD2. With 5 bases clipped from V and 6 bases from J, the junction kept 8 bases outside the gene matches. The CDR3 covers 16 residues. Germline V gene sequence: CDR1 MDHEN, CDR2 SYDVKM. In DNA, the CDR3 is TGTGCCAGCAGTACTAGCGGGAGGGCCTTGGTGGATACGCAGTATTTT. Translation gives CASSTSGRALVDTQYF. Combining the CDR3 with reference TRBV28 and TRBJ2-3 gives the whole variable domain DVKVTQSSRYLVKRTGEKVFLECVQDMDHENMFWYRQDPGLGLRLIYFSYDVKMKEKGDIPEGYSVSREKKERFSLILESASTNQTSMYLCASSTSGRALVDTQYFGPGTRLTVL.

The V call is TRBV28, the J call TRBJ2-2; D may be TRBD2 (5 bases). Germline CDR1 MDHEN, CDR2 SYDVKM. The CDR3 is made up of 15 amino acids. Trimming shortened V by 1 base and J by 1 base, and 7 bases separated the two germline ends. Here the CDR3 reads CASSLSEVNTGELFF. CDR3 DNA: TGTGCCAGCAGTTTATCGGAGGTGAACACCGGGGAGCTGTTTTTT.

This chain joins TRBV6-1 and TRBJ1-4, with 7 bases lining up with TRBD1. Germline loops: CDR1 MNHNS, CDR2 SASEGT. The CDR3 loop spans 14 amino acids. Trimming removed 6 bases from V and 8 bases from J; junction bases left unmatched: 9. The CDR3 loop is CASSPRGVYEKLFF. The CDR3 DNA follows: TGTGCCAGCAGCCCCAGGGGGGTGTACGAAAAACTGTTTTTT.

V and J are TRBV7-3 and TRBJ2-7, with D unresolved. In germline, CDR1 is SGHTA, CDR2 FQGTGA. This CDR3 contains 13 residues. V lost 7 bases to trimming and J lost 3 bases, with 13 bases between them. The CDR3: CASNSVAYYEQYF. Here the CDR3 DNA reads TGTGCCAGCAACTCTGTGGCTTACTACGAGCAGTACTTC. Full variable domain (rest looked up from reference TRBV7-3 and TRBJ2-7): GAGVSQTPSNKVTEKGKYVELRCDPISGHTALYWYRQSLGQGPEFLIYFQGTGAADDSGLPNDRFFAVRPEGSVSTLKIQRTERGDSAVYLCASNSVAYYEQYFGPGTRLTVT.

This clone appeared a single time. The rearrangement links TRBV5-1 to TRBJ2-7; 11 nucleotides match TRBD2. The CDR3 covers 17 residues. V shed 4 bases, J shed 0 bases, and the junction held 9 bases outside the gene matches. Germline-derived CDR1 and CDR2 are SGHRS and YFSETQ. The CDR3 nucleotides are TGCGCCAGCAGCCCGGGACTAGCGGCTTCATCCTCCTACGAGCAGTACTTC. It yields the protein CASSPGLAASSSYEQYF.

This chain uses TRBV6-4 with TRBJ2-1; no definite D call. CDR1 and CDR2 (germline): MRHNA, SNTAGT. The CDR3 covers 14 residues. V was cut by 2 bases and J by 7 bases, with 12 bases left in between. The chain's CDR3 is CASSDGLEMNEQFF. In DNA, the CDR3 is TGTGCCAGCAGTGACGGCCTAGAAATGAATGAGCAGTTCTTC.

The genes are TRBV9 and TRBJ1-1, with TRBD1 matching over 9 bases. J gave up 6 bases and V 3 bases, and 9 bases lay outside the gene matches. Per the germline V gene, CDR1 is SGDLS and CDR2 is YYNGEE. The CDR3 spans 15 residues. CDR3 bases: TGTGCCAGCAGCGCACAGGGGGCGGGCTTGTCTGAAGCTTTCTTT. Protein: CASSAQGAGLSEAFF.

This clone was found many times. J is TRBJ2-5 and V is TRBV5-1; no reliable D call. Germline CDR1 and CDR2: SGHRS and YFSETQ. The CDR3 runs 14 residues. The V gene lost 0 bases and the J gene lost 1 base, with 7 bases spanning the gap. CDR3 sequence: CASSLGVPQETQYF. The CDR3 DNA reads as TGCGCCAGCAGCTTGGGTGTTCCCCAAGAGACCCAGTACTTC.

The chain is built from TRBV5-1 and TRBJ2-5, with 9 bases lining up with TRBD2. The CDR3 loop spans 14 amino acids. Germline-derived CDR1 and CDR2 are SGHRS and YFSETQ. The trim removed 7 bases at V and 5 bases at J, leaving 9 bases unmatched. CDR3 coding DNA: TGCGCCAGCTATCCCGGGACTAGCAGGGAGACCCAGTACTTC. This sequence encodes CASYPGTSRETQYF.

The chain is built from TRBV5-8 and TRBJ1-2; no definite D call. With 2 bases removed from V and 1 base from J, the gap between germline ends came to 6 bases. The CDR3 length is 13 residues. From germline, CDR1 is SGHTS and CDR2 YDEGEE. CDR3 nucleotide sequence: TGTGCCAGCAGCTTATCCCTTAACTATGGCTACACCTTC. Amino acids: CASSLSLNYGYTF.

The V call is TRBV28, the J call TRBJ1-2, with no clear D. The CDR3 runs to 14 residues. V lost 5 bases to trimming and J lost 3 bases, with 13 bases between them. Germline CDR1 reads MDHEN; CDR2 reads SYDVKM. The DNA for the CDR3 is TGTGCCAGCAGTCGGGCCCAGTCATACTATGGCTACACCTTC. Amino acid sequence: CASSRAQSYYGYTF.

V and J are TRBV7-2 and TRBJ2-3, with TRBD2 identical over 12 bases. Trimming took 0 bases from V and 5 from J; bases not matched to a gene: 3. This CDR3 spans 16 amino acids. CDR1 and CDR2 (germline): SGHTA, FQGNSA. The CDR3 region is CASSLATTSGRDTQYF. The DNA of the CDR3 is TGTGCCAGCAGCTTAGCGACGACTAGCGGGAGAGATACGCAGTATTTT.

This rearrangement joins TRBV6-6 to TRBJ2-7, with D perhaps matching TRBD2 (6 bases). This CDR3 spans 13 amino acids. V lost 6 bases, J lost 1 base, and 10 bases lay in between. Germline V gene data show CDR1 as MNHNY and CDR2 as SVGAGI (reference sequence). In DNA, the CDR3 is TGTGCCAGCAGGGGCGGGATATCCTACGAGCAGTACTTC. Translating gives CASRGGISYEQYF.